This TCR beta chain is drawn from a study of CD8 T cells in ankylosing spondylitis (dated 2017 in TCRdb). Regarding the study in general: The study set out to find disease-linked TCR variants by profiling T cell receptor beta repertoires in ankylosing spondylitis patients and healthy donors. In total, the full study cohort was made up of about 110 healthy donors and more than 20 ankylosing spondylitis patients. Peripheral blood was sampled, and synovial fluid was additionally collected from ankylosing spondylitis patients. What the research found in general, with its limitations: According to the report, matched synovial fluid samples from ankylosing spondylitis patients were significantly enriched for the disease-linked clones. Some of the motif variants had been reported before in the synovial fluid and blood of reactive arthritis patients, a finding that suggests common disease-initiation mechanisms. A CD8+ phenotype was shown by the disease-linked clones, which were found at relatively low frequencies in peripheral blood. Blood from ankylosing spondylitis patients appeared to be characterized by a TCR beta motif made up of about 8 highly homologous amino acid variants.

This clonotype has more than one count but fewer than ten. No cognate antigen has been identified for it. Base qualities are not at hand, and no much larger clone is one base apart. Sequenced using an Illumina HiSeq 2500. TCR beta libraries were prepared by quantitative 5'-RACE with molecular barcodes. The study's processing was this. To identify disease-linked TCR variants, a new computational method was used, one built on a probabilistic model of VDJ rearrangement. Using fastp trimming at Q25 and MiXCR clonotype assembly, TCRdb reanalyzed the public sequencing data and kept in-frame beta chains. Records with the same CDR3 protein are collapsed into one entry carrying the most frequent genes and DNA. The V and J calls and clone size come from TCRdb's table, not from the authors' own analysis. Across this sample there are about 360,000 distinct CDR3 sequences, with approximately 22% seen only once. Around 13% of the sample is taken by the ten largest.

The specimen was blood, either unsorted or a sorted T cell fraction (not recorded which). The clonotype comes from a male donor with ankylosing spondylitis or in good health (not recorded which).

The CDR3 protein sequence reads: CASSPTGTTEAFF. The DNA sequence is given as TGTGCCAGCAGTCCGACAGGGACCACTGAAGCTTTCTTT. This chain joins TRBV12-3 or TRBV12-4 to TRBJ1-1; TRBD1 lines up with 7 middle nucleotides. The CDR3 sequence holds 13 residues, the cysteine and phenylalanine included. CDR3 DNA only is kept here, 39 bases in frame from base 1. After removal of 5 bases from V and 4 bases from J, the junction retains 4 bases not matched to a gene.